The rows below give T cell receptor beta chains drawn from one sample of a study of sequential checkpoint blockade in melanoma. TCRdb's copy holds only in-frame clones and misses some; the assay was immunoSEQ multiplex PCR. This table has about 28,000 clones, roughly 89% appearing once. This specimen consisted of CD8+ T cells sorted from blood (inferred from file names), obtained from a patient given nivolumab and ipilimumab in sequence. Receptors were obtained from a human donor with melanoma. Each CDR3 is given with its conserved first and last residue. Each record gives: V gene, J gene, D gene, clone size, CDR3 DNA, CDR3 protein. A D gene is named only where the DNA matches it firmly. Clone size is not always given. Where it is, it says once, few, many or a class for expanded clones.

v_call: TRBV4-1; j_call: TRBJ2-7; d_call: -; clone_size: -; cdr3_nt: TGCGCCAGCAGCCAAGACGGTCGCGAGCAGTACTTC; cdr3_aa: CASSQDGREQYF
v_call: TRBV6-5; j_call: TRBJ1-5; d_call: -; clone_size: -; cdr3_nt: TGTGCCAGCAGTTACGGCGCAGGGGAAAATCAGCCCCAGCATTTT; cdr3_aa: CASSYGAGENQPQHF
v_call: TRBV6-1; j_call: TRBJ1-3; d_call: -; clone_size: -; cdr3_nt: TGTGCCAGCAGTGAAGAAAGCCCTTACTCTGGAAACACCATATATTTT; cdr3_aa: CASSEESPYSGNTIYF
v_call: TRBV27; j_call: TRBJ2-5; d_call: -; clone_size: once; cdr3_nt: TGTGCCAGCAGTTTCCCCCCCGGGACCCAGTACTTC; cdr3_aa: CASSFPPGTQYF
v_call: TRBV30; j_call: TRBJ1-1; d_call: -; clone_size: -; cdr3_nt: TGTGCCTGGAGTGCGGGGATGAACACTGAAGCTTTCTTT; cdr3_aa: CAWSAGMNTEAFF
v_call: TRBV6-5; j_call: TRBJ2-5; d_call: -; clone_size: -; cdr3_nt: TGTGCCAGCAGTTACTCGACCAGCGGGCAAGAGACCCAGTACTTC; cdr3_aa: CASSYSTSGQETQYF
v_call: TRBV6-1; j_call: TRBJ2-7; d_call: TRBD1; clone_size: -; cdr3_nt: TGTGCCAGCAGTGAACTTGGACAGGGCTACGAGCAGTACTTC; cdr3_aa: CASSELGQGYEQYF
v_call: TRBV6-4; j_call: TRBJ2-3; d_call: -; clone_size: -; cdr3_nt: TGTGCCAGCAGTGACCGCAGGCGAGACACAGATACGCAGTATTTT; cdr3_aa: CASSDRRRDTDTQYF
v_call: TRBV7-8; j_call: TRBJ2-1; d_call: -; clone_size: -; cdr3_nt: TGTGCCAGCAGCTTAGGATCGGGAGTGTCGAGAAATGAGCAGTTCTTC; cdr3_aa: CASSLGSGVSRNEQFF
v_call: TRBV9; j_call: TRBJ2-1; d_call: TRBD1; clone_size: once; cdr3_nt: TGTGCCAGCAGCGTAGAGGACAGGGATAACTCCTACAATGAGCAGTTCTTC; cdr3_aa: CASSVEDRDNSYNEQFF
v_call: TRBV5-1; j_call: TRBJ2-2; d_call: -; clone_size: -; cdr3_nt: TGCGCCAGCAGCTTCAACTCCGGGGGGGAGCTGTTTTTT; cdr3_aa: CASSFNSGGELFF
v_call: TRBV29-1; j_call: TRBJ2-5; d_call: TRBD1; clone_size: -; cdr3_nt: TGCAGCGGGGAAACGACAGGGTACGAGACCCAGTACTTC; cdr3_aa: CSGETTGYETQYF
v_call: TRBV5-6; j_call: TRBJ1-2; d_call: -; clone_size: -; cdr3_nt: TGTGCCAGCAGCTCCGACACCCTCTATGGCTACACCTTC; cdr3_aa: CASSSDTLYGYTF
v_call: TRBV9; j_call: TRBJ1-1; d_call: -; clone_size: -; cdr3_nt: TGTGCCAGCAGCGTAGGAGGGAAGACTGAAGCTTTCTTT; cdr3_aa: CASSVGGKTEAFF
v_call: TRBV2; j_call: TRBJ2-1; d_call: TRBD2; clone_size: -; cdr3_nt: TGTGCCAGCAGCGTACCGGGACTAGACAATGAGCAGTTCTTC; cdr3_aa: CASSVPGLDNEQFF
v_call: TRBV4-3; j_call: TRBJ2-3; d_call: TRBD2; clone_size: -; cdr3_nt: TGCGCCAGCAGCTCTCTAGCGCCCGGGACTAGCGGGAGGGCCGGAGATACGCAGTATTTT; cdr3_aa: CASSSLAPGTSGRAGDTQYF
v_call: TRBV7-8; j_call: TRBJ1-2; d_call: -; clone_size: -; cdr3_nt: TGTGCCAGCAGCTTAGTGGGGGGCTATGGCTACACCTTC; cdr3_aa: CASSLVGGYGYTF
v_call: TRBV28; j_call: TRBJ2-1; d_call: TRBD2; clone_size: -; cdr3_nt: TGTGCCAGCAGTTCCAGTGAGTTCAGCGGGGGGGTCTACAATGAGCAGTTCTTC; cdr3_aa: CASSSSEFSGGVYNEQFF